This paragraph reports one T cell receptor (beta chain). Its antigen is not identified. 60 Vbeta and 13 Jbeta primers were used in PCR. Clones were sequenced by immunoSEQ multiplex PCR, and TCRdb holds only the in-frame ones, with some missing. The sample has around 130,000 clones; about 78% are singletons. The sample is drawn from a study of cytomegalovirus exposure and HLA in healthy donors. Study-wide background: Some 200 million T cells yielded some 120 million unique TCR beta sequences in earlier analysis. General observations from the study: A link between a missense DCLRE1C variant and TCR beta V- and J-gene trimming emerged from a later analysis.

The receptor was isolated from a human donor in good health. Sequenced input: PBMCs.

The CDR3 loop is CASSLLAGLMNTEAFF. The CDR3, as DNA: TGTGCCAGCAGCTTACTCGCCGGGTTAATGAACACTGAAGCTTTCTTT. The chain uses TRBV13 and TRBJ1-1, with no clear D. Trimming took off 2 bases at V and 0 bases at J, with 13 bases between the two ends. The germline CDR1 and CDR2 sequences are PRHDT and FYEKMQ (reference sequence). There are 16 residues in the CDR3.